This entry features one T cell receptor (beta chain) sequence. Its antigen is currently unknown. A junction boundary mismatches the germline segment, possibly from a read error. There are 13 residues in the CDR3. Germline V gene lookup returns CDR1 SGHNT and CDR2 YYREEE (reference sequence). The entry originates in a study of cytomegalovirus exposure and HLA in healthy donors. Study-level points and caveats: In a later analysis, specific HLA alleles were associated with over 15,000 TCR beta sequences at a 0.05 false discovery rate.

Amplification used 60 Vbeta primers and 13 Jbeta primers. Authors' methods: Per a later analysis, the number of unique TCR beta chains was roughly 80 million, of which around 9.9 million were shared. Assay used: immunoSEQ multiplex PCR; TCRdb lists only in-frame clones, some missing. D and trimming come from the DNA, and the V and J calls and clone size come from that table. Among some 100,000 clones, approximately 84% were seen once, and the ten largest hold 2% to 2.5%. This TCR derives from a man younger than 35 in good health and CMV-seronegative. The rearrangement links TRBV5-4 to TRBJ2-1, with D perhaps TRBD2 (6 bases). Sequenced: PBMCs. The CDR3, as DNA: TGTGCCAGCCGCTTTGGGGGGAACAATGAGCAGTTCTTC. It yields the protein CASRFGGNNEQFF.